The next 28 T cell receptor beta chains were all read from a single sample in a study of T cell changes during pregnancy in multiple sclerosis. TCRdb's table, derived via immunoSEQ multiplex PCR, lists solely in-frame clones and lacks some. The sample includes approximately 41,000 clones, about 94% of them seen just once. The specimen was CD8+ T cells from peripheral blood mononuclear cells, collected in the third trimester of pregnancy. The receptors here all came from a female donor with multiple sclerosis, enrolled in a pregnancy study.

The chain employs TRBV5-4 and TRBJ1-1; 11 bases fit TRBD1. The CDR3 runs 15 residues. Germline V gives CDR1 SGHNT, CDR2 YYREEE (reference sequence). With V trimmed by 2 bases and J by 1 base, 1 base remained unmatched. The DNA of the CDR3 is TGTGCCAGCAGCTTAGGGACAGGGGGGAACACTGAAGCTTTCTTT. Amino acid sequence: CASSLGTGGNTEAFF.

This clone came up once. The rearrangement joins TRBV9 to TRBJ2-2; 8 bases are a match to TRBD2. V shed 0 bases, J shed 4 bases, and the junction held 5 bases outside the gene matches. Per the germline V gene, CDR1 is SGDLS and CDR2 is YYNGEE. There are 16 residues in the CDR3. The CDR3 DNA follows: TGTGCCAGCAGCGTAGATGAGCGGGAGTTCACCGGGGAGCTGTTTTTT. As protein: CASSVDEREFTGELFF.

The chain joins TRBV29-1 to TRBJ1-1; a weak D match, TRBD1 (5 bases). With 7 bases removed from V and 7 bases from J, the gap between germline ends came to 10 bases. Germline V gives CDR1 SQVTM, CDR2 ANQGSEA. This CDR3 has 10 residues. CDR3 loop: CSAATGEAFF. The CDR3 region has the DNA TGCAGCGCGGCAACAGGTGAAGCTTTCTTT.

This rearrangement joins TRBV7-2 to TRBJ1-4; TRBD1 might be the D (5 bases). Deletions cut 4 bases from V and 4 bases from J, with 13 bases between. Germline CDR1 and CDR2: SGHTA and FQGNSA. This CDR3 is built from 15 residues. As DNA, the CDR3 is TGTGCCAGCAGCTACGGGGGAGGTCTTAATGAAAAACTGTTTTTT. It yields the protein CASSYGGGLNEKLFF.

This clone was recorded once. The CDR3 sequence: CASSGSSGANVLTF. For the CDR3, the DNA is TGTGCCAGCAGCGGCAGCTCTGGGGCCAACGTCCTGACTTTC. The rearrangement uses TRBV9 and TRBJ2-6; D gene ambiguous. The V end lost 3 bases, the J end lost 0 bases, and 4 bases lay between the germline ends. The CDR3 has 14 residues. Per germline, CDR1 SGDLS and CDR2 YYNGEE.

The genes are TRBV7-3 and TRBJ2-3; 13 positions agree with TRBD2. The V and J ends lost 5 bases and 5 bases, in that order; junction bases with no gene match: 7. Germline values: CDR1 SGHTA, CDR2 FQGTGA. The CDR3 spans 16 residues. CDR3 DNA sequence: TGTGCCAGCAGCCCTGGACTAGCGGGAGTGGGAGATACGCAGTATTTT. It encodes CASSPGLAGVGDTQYF. The full variable domain, its missing parts supplied by reference TRBV7-3 and TRBJ2-3, is GAGVSQTPSNKVTEKGKYVELRCDPISGHTALYWYRQSLGQGPEFLIYFQGTGAADDSGLPNDRFFAVRPEGSVSTLKIQRTERGDSAVYLCASSPGLAGVGDTQYFGPGTRLTVL.

The rearrangement uses TRBV7-3 and TRBJ2-5; D is ambiguous. CDR3 length equals 13 residues. Per the germline V gene, CDR1 is SGHTA and CDR2 is FQGTGA. V was cut by 5 bases and J by 4 bases, with 11 bases left in between. This CDR3 reads CASSPPNGETQYF. As DNA, the CDR3 is TGTGCCAGCAGCCCCCCCAACGGAGAGACCCAGTACTTC.

In this sample, this clone turned up once. The rearrangement joins TRBV4-1 to TRBJ2-3; the match to TRBD2 covers 16 bases. V dropped 1 base and J dropped 3; count of bases not matched to a gene: 7. Germline V gives CDR1 MGHRA, CDR2 YSYEKL. The CDR3 is 19 amino acids. CDR3 loop: CASSQAMGLAGGPTDTQYF. The CDR3 DNA reads as TGCGCCAGCAGCCAAGCCATGGGACTAGCGGGAGGGCCAACAGATACGCAGTATTTT.

J is TRBJ2-7 and V is TRBV6-5; 8 bases fit TRBD2. Germline V gene data show CDR1 as MNHEY and CDR2 as SVGAGI. Losses at the gene ends were 4 bases for V and 6 bases for J; bases not matched to a gene: 2. CDR3 size: 12 residues. The CDR3, as DNA: TGTGCCAGCAGTTGGGCGGGGGGCGAGCAGTACTTC. It translates to CASSWAGGEQYF.

This chain joins TRBV9 and TRBJ2-5; D is perhaps TRBD2 (6 bases). This CDR3 has 15 amino acids. V lost 1 base and J lost 2, with 12 bases in between. Germline CDR1 and CDR2: SGDLS and YYNGEE. This chain's CDR3 is CASSVSGGTQETQYF. The CDR3 DNA follows: TGTGCCAGCAGCGTATCGGGCGGGACTCAAGAGACCCAGTACTTC.

This clone appeared a few times. This chain links TRBV7-9 with TRBJ2-7; TRBD2 agrees at 8 bases. Germline V CDR1 and CDR2: SEHNR, FQNEAQ (reference sequence). Trimming removed 5 bases from V and 2 bases from J; junction bases left unmatched: 8. This CDR3 comprises 15 residues. Here the CDR3 reads CASSPLTSGPYEQYF. In DNA form, the CDR3 reads TGTGCCAGCAGCCCTTTAACTAGCGGCCCCTACGAGCAGTACTTC.

The genes are TRBV19 and TRBJ2-3; 8 positions agree with TRBD2. Germline assignment: CDR1 LNHDA and CDR2 SQIVND (reference sequence). The CDR3 loop spans 16 amino acids. V gave up 5 bases and J gave up 1 base; unmatched junction bases: 8. The CDR3 sequence is CASSLTSGSGTDTQYF. In nucleotides, the CDR3 is TGTGCCAGTAGTCTAACAAGCGGGAGCGGCACAGATACGCAGTATTTT.

This clone was detected only once. The rearrangement joins TRBV29-1 to TRBJ2-7; D is unresolved. Trimming cost V 2 bases and J 5 bases, with 13 bases left between them. CDR1 and CDR2 (germline): SQVTM, ANQGSEA. CDR3 length: 13 amino acids. The CDR3 coding sequence is TGCAGCGTTGAAAATGAGTCTGGGCACGAGCAGTACTTC. This encodes CSVENESGHEQYF.

V and J are TRBV19 and TRBJ2-3, with D tentatively TRBD1 (5 bases). This CDR3 region has 14 residues. The germline V gene encodes CDR1 LNHDA and CDR2 SQIVND (reference sequence). V was pared by 2 bases and J by 7 bases, with 13 bases between. CDR3 sequence: CASSIPVDSHTQYF. The CDR3 DNA follows: TGTGCCAGTAGTATACCCGTTGACAGTCATACGCAGTATTTT.

CDR3 protein: CASSLYPGSGETQYF. CDR3 nucleotides: TGTGCCAGCAGTTTATACCCCGGGAGCGGTGAGACCCAGTACTTC. This sequence joins TRBV27 and TRBJ2-5; a weak D match, TRBD2 (6 bases). This CDR3 has 15 amino acids. The V gene's germline CDR1 is MNHEY and CDR2 SMNVEV (reference sequence). The V end lost 1 base, the J end lost 5 bases, and 14 bases lay between the germline ends.

The chain recombines TRBV28 with TRBJ2-1, with 11 nucleotides matching TRBD1. Germline CDR1 MDHEN, CDR2 SYDVKM. The CDR3 contains 15 residues. Trimming at V came to 3 bases and at J to 9 bases, leaving 7 bases not matched to a gene. The chain's CDR3 is CASSFGQGALVEQFF. The CDR3, as DNA: TGTGCCAGCAGTTTCGGACAGGGGGCGTTAGTTGAGCAGTTCTTC.

V usage is TRBV5-1 and J usage is TRBJ2-1, with D perhaps matching TRBD2 (6 bases). There are 15 residues in the CDR3. V lost 7 bases, J lost 1 base, and 15 bases lay in between. CDR1 is SGHRS, CDR2 YFSETQ, per germline. The CDR3: CASLARSGSYNEQFF. The CDR3 nucleotides are TGCGCCAGCCTAGCGAGGAGCGGGTCCTACAATGAGCAGTTCTTC.

CDR3 loop: CASSIGVNTEAFF. CDR3 DNA sequence: TGTGCCAGTAGTATTGGAGTCAACACTGAAGCTTTCTTT. V and J are TRBV19 and TRBJ1-1; no clear D gene. Germline lookup yields CDR1 LNHDA and CDR2 SQIVND (reference sequence). V dropped 3 bases and J dropped 2 bases, with 7 bases sitting between them. There are 13 residues in the CDR3.

This chain uses TRBV28 with TRBJ1-2, with D tentatively TRBD1 (6 bases). Looked up from germline, CDR1 is MDHEN and CDR2 is SYDVKM. V was shortened by 6 bases and J by 2 bases, with 19 bases between the two germline ends. The CDR3 contains 16 residues. This CDR3 is CASSHQPGHPNYGYTF. In nucleotides, the CDR3 is TGTGCCAGCAGCCACCAGCCGGGACATCCGAACTATGGCTACACCTTC.

The V and J genes are TRBV28 and TRBJ1-4, with 7 bases matching TRBD1. V was clipped by 7 bases and J by 2 bases; unmatched bases: 13. From germline, CDR1 is MDHEN and CDR2 SYDVKM. The CDR3 totals 17 residues. The CDR3 DNA sequence: TGTGCCAGCACCCCCGGGACAGCTCTCACCACTAATGAAAAACTGTTTTTT. Protein: CASTPGTALTTNEKLFF.

This chain connects TRBV11-3 to TRBJ2-2, with 11 nucleotides matching TRBD2. Germline CDR1 and CDR2: SGHNT and YENEEA. V lost 5 bases, J lost 5 bases, and 7 bases stayed unmatched. The CDR3 loop spans 16 amino acids. The CDR3: CASSLAGGAITGELFF. In DNA form, the CDR3 reads TGTGCCAGCAGCCTAGCGGGAGGCGCGATTACCGGGGAGCTGTTTTTT.

This clone was counted a single time. J is TRBJ1-4 and V is TRBV10-3; no clear D. The CDR3 runs 19 residues. V lost 3 bases and J 0 bases, leaving 20 bases between the germline ends. The germline V gene has CDR1 ENHRY and CDR2 SYGVKD. CDR3 nucleotide sequence: TGTGCCATCAGTGAAATTCAGAGGTTGTGGTTTGCAACTAATGAAAAACTGTTTTTT. It yields the protein CAISEIQRLWFATNEKLFF.

This chain uses TRBV28 with TRBJ2-7; 7 nucleotides align to TRBD2. This CDR3 region has 13 residues. J lost 4 bases, V lost 6 bases, and 6 bases had no gene match. Germline loops: CDR1 MDHEN, CDR2 SYDVKM. The CDR3 nucleotides are TGTGCCAGCAGGTCTAGCGGTTCGTACGAGCAGTACTTC. This sequence encodes CASRSSGSYEQYF. Filled out from reference TRBV28 and TRBJ2-7, the complete variable domain reads DVKVTQSSRYLVKRTGEKVFLECVQDMDHENMFWYRQDPGLGLRLIYFSYDVKMKEKGDIPEGYSVSREKKERFSLILESASTNQTSMYLCASRSSGSYEQYFGPGTRLTVT.

The V gene is TRBV28, the J gene TRBJ2-5, with D tentatively TRBD2 (5 bases). CDR3 length: 13 residues. The germline V and J ends were trimmed by 6 bases and 1 base, with 9 bases remaining between them. Germline-derived CDR1 and CDR2 are MDHEN and SYDVKM. This CDR3 is CASREGSQETQYF. The CDR3 DNA is TGTGCCAGCAGAGAGGGTAGCCAAGAGACCCAGTACTTC.

The chain has TRBV11-3 and TRBJ2-3; D perhaps matches TRBD2 (5 bases). Deletions cut 4 bases from V and 4 bases from J, with 18 bases between. CDR3 length equals 16 residues. The germline gives CDR1 SGHNT, CDR2 YENEEA. CDR3 residues: CASSWAPGLGADTQYF. CDR3 DNA sequence: TGTGCCAGCAGCTGGGCCCCCGGCCTGGGAGCAGATACGCAGTATTTT. Full variable domain (outside the CDR3, taken from reference TRBV11-3 and TRBJ2-3): EAGVVQSPRYKIIEKKQPVAFWCNPISGHNTLYWYLQNLGQGPELLIRYENEEAVDDSQLPKDRFSAERLKGVDSTLKIQPAELGDSAVYLCASSWAPGLGADTQYFGPGTRLTVL.

The chain couples TRBV7-8 to TRBJ2-7, with TRBD2 as a possible D gene (5 bases). Germline-derived CDR1 and CDR2 are SGHVS and FQNEAQ. This CDR3 region has 15 residues. V shed 1 base and J shed 0 bases, with 10 bases lying between them. The CDR3 DNA reads TGTGCCAGCAGCTTAGAAGGAGGAAGCTCCTACGAGCAGTACTTC. Protein: CASSLEGGSSYEQYF.

This rearrangement joins TRBV23-1 to TRBJ2-5; D uncertain. TRBV23-1 is an ORF; its function is uncertain. This CDR3 contains 14 residues. The V and J ends lost 3 bases and 1 base respectively, with 9 bases between them. CDR3 sequence: CASSHPGGQETQYF. In DNA form, the CDR3 reads TGCGCCAGCAGTCACCCGGGTGGCCAAGAGACCCAGTACTTC.

The gene calls are TRBV6-5 and TRBJ2-7; 7 bases match TRBD1. Trimming at V came to 0 bases and at J to 7 bases, leaving 9 bases not matched to a gene. Germline V gene data show CDR1 as MNHEY and CDR2 as SVGAGI. The CDR3 totals 15 residues. CDR3 residues: CASSYSAWDRGEQYF. The CDR3 coding sequence is TGTGCCAGCAGTTACTCGGCCTGGGACAGAGGAGAGCAGTACTTC.